This T cell receptor (beta chain) was recorded in a study of cytomegalovirus exposure and HLA in healthy donors. Study context: Prior work identified 95 million to 120 million unique TCR beta sequences in about 179 million T cells. Study outcomes and limitations: There were 150 to 200 TCR beta chains listed as cytomegalovirus-associated. Whilst most TCR sequences proved rare, a subset of public TCRs occurred across many donors.

On this clone: Its specificity is unknown.

The PCR made use of 60 Vbeta and 13 Jbeta primers. Assay used: immunoSEQ multiplex PCR; TCRdb lists only in-frame clones, some missing. The sample includes roughly 190,000 clones, approximately 59% seen only once; the top ten take around 2.9%. The receptor comes from a man in his forties or fifties in good health and CMV-seronegative. The sequenced sample consisted of PBMCs.

The CDR3 DNA sequence: TGTGCCAGCGCTTCCAGGGGTATTGGCTATGGCTACACCTTC. This codes for CASASRGIGYGYTF. The chain links TRBV2 to TRBJ1-2, with a tentative D call TRBD1 (6 bases). The length of the CDR3 is 14 residues. V lost 8 bases and J lost 4, with 17 bases in between. CDR1 SNHLY and CDR2 FYNNEI come from the germline V gene.